A selection of T cell receptor beta chains follows, all from one sample in a study of sequential checkpoint blockade in melanoma. TCRdb keeps only in-frame clones here, not all; method: immunoSEQ multiplex PCR. This table has fewer than 25,000 clones, around 86% appearing once. The specimen comprised CD8+ T cells sorted from blood (inferred from file names), sampled from a patient given nivolumab and ipilimumab in sequence. The receptors shown here come from a human donor with melanoma. CDR3s include the opening cysteine and the closing phenylalanine or tryptophan. The D gene is left open where the match is weak. Clone size is given for some rows only: seen once, a few or many times, or a class if the clone is expanded.

j_call: TRBJ1-1
d_call: .
clone_size: .
v_call: TRBV25-1
cdr3_aa: CASSVSGSYTEAFF
cdr3_nt: TGTGCCAGCAGTGTGTCGGGGAGTTACACTGAAGCTTTCTTT

j_call: TRBJ2-2
d_call: .
clone_size: .
v_call: TRBV5-4
cdr3_aa: CASSLVGDIGELFF
cdr3_nt: TGTGCCAGCAGCTTGGTCGGGGATATCGGGGAGCTGTTTTTT

j_call: TRBJ2-2
d_call: .
clone_size: .
v_call: TRBV4-1
cdr3_aa: CASSQGRYTGELFF
cdr3_nt: TGCGCCAGCAGCCAGGGCAGGTACACCGGGGAGCTGTTTTTT

j_call: TRBJ2-7
d_call: .
clone_size: .
v_call: TRBV27
cdr3_aa: CASSLSPISYEQYF
cdr3_nt: TGTGCCAGCAGTTTATCGCCAATCTCGTACGAGCAGTACTTC

j_call: TRBJ2-1
d_call: TRBD2
clone_size: .
v_call: TRBV27
cdr3_aa: CASSSFHPGLAYSYNEQFF
cdr3_nt: TGTGCCAGCAGTTCCTTCCATCCGGGACTAGCATACTCCTACAATGAGCAGTTCTTC

j_call: TRBJ2-1
d_call: TRBD1
clone_size: .
v_call: TRBV5-1
cdr3_aa: CASSLAAGGILYNEQFF
cdr3_nt: TGCGCCAGCAGCTTGGCCGCAGGGGGCATCCTCTACAATGAGCAGTTCTTC

j_call: TRBJ2-4
d_call: .
clone_size: .
v_call: TRBV19
cdr3_aa: CASSIAPNIENIQYF
cdr3_nt: TGTGCCAGTAGTATTGCTCCGAACATCGAAAACATTCAGTACTTC

j_call: TRBJ2-7
d_call: .
clone_size: few
v_call: TRBV25-1
cdr3_aa: CASSEPRDNSYEQYF
cdr3_nt: TGTGCCAGCAGTGAGCCCCGGGACAACTCCTACGAGCAGTACTTC

j_call: TRBJ2-7
d_call: TRBD1
clone_size: .
v_call: TRBV30
cdr3_aa: CAAETGTGPSEQYF
cdr3_nt: TGTGCCGCAGAAACCGGGACAGGGCCATCCGAGCAGTACTTC

j_call: TRBJ2-3
d_call: .
clone_size: .
v_call: TRBV7-2
cdr3_aa: CASSLVGASTDTQYF
cdr3_nt: TGTGCCAGCAGCTTAGTAGGGGCTAGCACAGATACGCAGTATTTT

j_call: TRBJ2-7
d_call: .
clone_size: .
v_call: TRBV2
cdr3_aa: CASVGCGYEQYF
cdr3_nt: TGTGCCAGCGTCGGGTGTGGGTACGAGCAGTACTTC

j_call: TRBJ1-4
d_call: TRBD1
clone_size: .
v_call: TRBV27
cdr3_aa: CASSLSPGTGLGNEKLFF
cdr3_nt: TGTGCCAGCAGTTTATCCCCAGGGACAGGGTTAGGTAATGAAAAACTGTTTTTT

j_call: TRBJ2-2
d_call: .
clone_size: .
v_call: TRBV7-7
cdr3_aa: CASSPGQNTGELFF
cdr3_nt: TGTGCTAGCAGCCCAGGACAGAACACCGGGGAGCTGTTTTTT

j_call: TRBJ1-5
d_call: .
clone_size: .
v_call: TRBV11-2
cdr3_aa: CASSDWGGPQHF
cdr3_nt: TGTGCCAGCAGCGACTGGGGAGGGCCCCAGCATTTT

j_call: TRBJ2-7
d_call: TRBD2
clone_size: .
v_call: TRBV6-5
cdr3_aa: CASTTLAGGEQYF
cdr3_nt: TGTGCCAGCACCACGCTAGCGGGAGGCGAGCAGTACTTC

j_call: TRBJ2-6
d_call: .
clone_size: once
v_call: TRBV5-1
cdr3_aa: CASSLDRSPTPSGANVLTF
cdr3_nt: TGCGCCAGCAGCCTGGATCGTAGCCCTACTCCGTCTGGGGCCAACGTCCTGACTTTC

j_call: TRBJ2-7
d_call: .
clone_size: .
v_call: TRBV11-2
cdr3_aa: CASSPSYEQYF
cdr3_nt: TGTGCCAGCAGCCCTTCCTACGAGCAGTACTTC

j_call: TRBJ2-1
d_call: TRBD1
clone_size: .
v_call: TRBV27
cdr3_aa: CASSMTGFYNEQFF
cdr3_nt: TGTGCCAGCAGTATGACAGGGTTCTACAATGAGCAGTTCTTC

j_call: TRBJ1-5
d_call: .
clone_size: .
v_call: TRBV27
cdr3_aa: CASSLAYGNQPQHF
cdr3_nt: TGTGCCAGCAGTCTAGCGTATGGCAATCAGCCCCAGCATTTT

j_call: TRBJ2-7
d_call: TRBD2
clone_size: .
v_call: TRBV4-3
cdr3_aa: CASSELAASSYEQYF
cdr3_nt: TGCGCCAGCAGCGAACTAGCGGCAAGCTCCTACGAGCAGTACTTC

j_call: TRBJ2-7
d_call: .
clone_size: .
v_call: TRBV7-8
cdr3_aa: CASNLEQAYEQYF
cdr3_nt: TGTGCCAGCAACTTAGAACAGGCATACGAGCAGTACTTC

j_call: TRBJ2-7
d_call: TRBD1
clone_size: .
v_call: TRBV29-1
cdr3_aa: CSVVGTGQYEQYF
cdr3_nt: TGCAGCGTTGTAGGGACAGGTCAATACGAGCAGTACTTC

j_call: TRBJ2-6
d_call: .
clone_size: .
v_call: TRBV4-1
cdr3_aa: CASSHPGVSGANVLTF
cdr3_nt: TGCGCCAGCAGCCACCCCGGGGTCTCTGGGGCCAACGTCCTGACTTTC

j_call: TRBJ2-1
d_call: .
clone_size: .
v_call: TRBV11-2
cdr3_aa: CASSFRGAPYNEQFF
cdr3_nt: TGTGCCAGCAGCTTTCGGGGGGCCCCCTACAATGAGCAGTTCTTC

j_call: TRBJ1-1
d_call: .
clone_size: .
v_call: TRBV2
cdr3_aa: CASSHLGSTEGSRNTEAFF
cdr3_nt: TGTGCCAGCAGTCACCTCGGGAGCACGGAGGGAAGCCGGAACACTGAAGCTTTCTTT

j_call: TRBJ2-7
d_call: .
clone_size: once
v_call: TRBV27
cdr3_aa: CASADPVGGYYEQYF
cdr3_nt: TGTGCCAGCGCCGATCCCGTCGGGGGATACTACGAGCAGTACTTC

j_call: TRBJ1-2
d_call: .
clone_size: .
v_call: TRBV4-3
cdr3_aa: CASSQVGINYGYTF
cdr3_nt: TGCGCCAGCAGCCAAGTCGGGATAAACTATGGCTACACCTTC

j_call: TRBJ2-5
d_call: .
clone_size: .
v_call: TRBV28
cdr3_aa: CASTSGTPKGQETQYF
cdr3_nt: TGTGCCAGCACCTCTGGGACACCTAAAGGCCAAGAGACCCAGTACTTC

j_call: TRBJ2-7
d_call: TRBD2
clone_size: .
v_call: TRBV4-1
cdr3_aa: CASSQVVTSGGRSYEQYF
cdr3_nt: TGCGCCAGCAGCCAAGTTGTGACTAGCGGGGGGCGTTCCTACGAGCAGTACTTC

j_call: TRBJ2-1
d_call: TRBD2
clone_size: once
v_call: TRBV4-2
cdr3_aa: CASSQNSGRANEQFF
cdr3_nt: TGTGCCAGCAGCCAAAATAGTGGGAGGGCCAATGAGCAGTTCTTC

j_call: TRBJ2-5
d_call: TRBD1
clone_size: .
v_call: TRBV5-1
cdr3_aa: CASSLELRGLRETQYF
cdr3_nt: TGCGCCAGCAGCTTGGAATTAAGGGGGCTTCGAGAGACCCAGTACTTC

j_call: TRBJ1-2
d_call: TRBD1
clone_size: once
v_call: TRBV7-9
cdr3_aa: CASSPTGNPNYGYTF
cdr3_nt: TGTGCCAGCAGCCCGACAGGGAACCCCAACTATGGCTACACCTTC

j_call: TRBJ2-7
d_call: .
clone_size: few
v_call: TRBV5-4
cdr3_aa: CASSLYGGTYEQYF
cdr3_nt: TGTGCCAGCAGCTTGTACGGGGGTACTTACGAGCAGTACTTC

j_call: TRBJ2-7
d_call: TRBD1
clone_size: .
v_call: TRBV6-5
cdr3_aa: CASSWGQGTNEQYF
cdr3_nt: TGTGCCAGCAGTTGGGGACAGGGTACTAACGAGCAGTACTTC

j_call: TRBJ1-1
d_call: .
clone_size: .
v_call: TRBV5-4
cdr3_aa: CASSYREGTEAFF
cdr3_nt: TGTGCCAGCAGTTACAGGGAGGGGACTGAAGCTTTCTTT

j_call: TRBJ1-1
d_call: TRBD1
clone_size: .
v_call: TRBV25-1
cdr3_aa: CASRLTGGNTEAFF
cdr3_nt: TGTGCCAGCAGGCTGACAGGGGGTAACACTGAAGCTTTCTTT

j_call: TRBJ2-7
d_call: .
clone_size: .
v_call: TRBV5-6
cdr3_aa: CASSSGLRQYF
cdr3_nt: TGTGCCAGCAGCTCCGGACTGAGGCAGTACTTC

j_call: TRBJ1-2
d_call: .
clone_size: .
v_call: TRBV10-2
cdr3_aa: CASSPLGLTDYGYTF
cdr3_nt: TGCGCCAGCAGTCCCCTCGGGCTGACAGACTATGGCTACACCTTC

j_call: TRBJ1-3
d_call: .
clone_size: .
v_call: TRBV27
cdr3_aa: CASRPGGAGNTIYF
cdr3_nt: TGTGCCAGCAGGCCCGGGGGGGCTGGAAACACCATATATTTT

j_call: TRBJ2-1
d_call: .
clone_size: .
v_call: TRBV29-1
cdr3_aa: CSVDFGRGNNEQFF
cdr3_nt: TGCAGCGTTGACTTCGGAAGGGGAAACAATGAGCAGTTCTTC

j_call: TRBJ2-1
d_call: .
clone_size: .
v_call: TRBV7-2
cdr3_aa: CASSLNRQGAYNEQFF
cdr3_nt: TGTGCCAGCAGCTTAAATCGGCAGGGCGCCTACAATGAGCAGTTCTTC

j_call: TRBJ2-5
d_call: TRBD1
clone_size: .
v_call: TRBV6-5
cdr3_aa: CASSDPDRAETQYF
cdr3_nt: TGTGCCAGCAGTGACCCGGACAGGGCAGAGACCCAGTACTTC

j_call: TRBJ2-7
d_call: TRBD1
clone_size: .
v_call: TRBV10-3
cdr3_aa: CAISESLQGVGEQYF
cdr3_nt: TGTGCCATCAGTGAGAGTTTACAGGGGGTGGGCGAGCAGTACTTC

j_call: TRBJ2-7
d_call: TRBD1
clone_size: .
v_call: TRBV6-5
cdr3_aa: CASSYGTGMLYEQYF
cdr3_nt: TGTGCCAGCAGTTACGGGACAGGGATGCTCTACGAGCAGTACTTC

j_call: TRBJ2-3
d_call: TRBD2
clone_size: once
v_call: TRBV7-9
cdr3_aa: CASSPGGTDTQYF
cdr3_nt: TGTGCCAGCAGCCCCGGGGGGACAGATACGCAGTATTTT

j_call: TRBJ1-4
d_call: TRBD1
clone_size: .
v_call: TRBV2
cdr3_aa: CASSFLKQGAIGEKLFF
cdr3_nt: TGTGCCAGCAGTTTTTTAAAACAGGGGGCAATTGGGGAAAAACTGTTTTTT

j_call: TRBJ2-1
d_call: TRBD2
clone_size: .
v_call: TRBV10-1
cdr3_aa: CASSVNGLARNEQFF
cdr3_nt: TGCGCCAGCAGTGTCAACGGACTAGCGCGGAATGAGCAGTTCTTC